These 4 T cell receptor beta chains came from one sample sequenced in a study of blood T cell repertoires in COVID-19 (dated by TCRdb to between 2020 and 2021). The protocol used for the library was the immunoSEQ multiplex PCR assay. As stored in TCRdb, this immuneACCESS dataset retains in-frame rearrangements with V and J assigned. A fraction of the clones does not appear; measured against another copy, unresolved V genes explain less than half of the discrepancy, and the remainder lacks a known reason. Here the sample has fewer than 200,000 clones; approximately 87% occur a single time. Less than 25% of the sample lies in the top ten. The sequencing sample was made of peripheral blood. The receptors derive from a man between 65 and 85 years old with active or convalescent COVID-19.

The chain combines TRBV7-8 with TRBJ1-4; 8 bases fit TRBD1. Germline V gene data show CDR1 as SGHVS and CDR2 as FQNEAQ. The CDR3 length is 15 residues. The ends lost 0 bases at V and 6 bases at J; junction bases unmatched: 3. The CDR3 sequence is CASSLAARGHEKLFF. CDR3 DNA: TGTGCCAGCAGCTTAGCCGCCAGGGGGCATGAAAAACTGTTTTTT.

The rearrangement uses TRBV5-4 and TRBJ2-2, with a possible D match to TRBD1 (7 bases). This CDR3 region has 15 residues. Germline CDR1 and CDR2: SGHNT and YYREEE (reference sequence). Trimming shortened V by 3 bases and J by 4 bases, and 13 bases separated the two germline ends. The CDR3 is CASSSAGGSTGELFF. In nucleotides, the CDR3 is TGTGCCAGCAGCTCCGCAGGGGGGTCCACCGGGGAGCTGTTTTTT.

V is TRBV9 and J is TRBJ1-3; D might be TRBD1 (5 bases). CDR3 length: 15 residues. CDR1 is SGDLS, CDR2 YYNGEE, per germline. V gave up 4 bases and J gave up 2 bases, with 13 bases separating them. CDR3 sequence: CASSPRTNTGNTIYF. The CDR3 bases are TGTGCCAGCAGCCCCCGGACAAACACTGGAAACACCATATATTTT. The full variable domain, with the rest looked up from reference TRBV9 and TRBJ1-3, is DSGVTQTPKHLITATGQRVTLRCSPRSGDLSVYWYQQSLDQGLQFLIQYYNGEERAKGNILERFSAQQFPDLHSELNLSSLELGDSALYFCASSPRTNTGNTIYFGEGSWLTVV.

This clone was picked up one time. The CDR3 DNA is TGTGCCAGCAGCCCCGGCGCCCGGGGGGCGGGCAATGAGCAGTTCTTC. It codes for CASSPGARGAGNEQFF. This chain connects TRBV5-4 to TRBJ2-1; weak D call: TRBD2 (7 bases). Looked up from germline, CDR1 is SGHNT and CDR2 is YYREEE (reference sequence). The CDR3 consists of 16 residues. The V end was cut by 4 bases, the J end by 6 bases, with 20 bases between.